Listed here is a single T cell receptor (beta chain). Its antigen is unknown. Produced via immunoSEQ multiplex PCR; TCRdb's table is partial and in-frame only. The sample comprises tens of thousands of clones, about 80% of which are singletons, and around 4.3% rests with the top ten. Single viable CD3+CD4+CD8-CD45RO+ cells were sorted as the memory CD4+ T cells. This entry comes from a study of memory CD4+ T cells and cytomegalovirus serostatus. The study, taken as a whole, reports: About 40% of the roughly 160 known CMV-associated TCRbeta sequences appeared in CD4+ memory.

The receptor was isolated from an adult in good health and CMV-seropositive. Source material: memory CD4+ T cells from blood.

The CDR3 here is CASSDGGGWDGTYEQYF. CDR3 nucleotides: TGTGCCAGCAGTGACGGGGGGGGTTGGGACGGTACCTACGAGCAGTACTTC. The V and J genes are TRBV6-1 and TRBJ2-7; 8 bases fit TRBD2. CDR1 is MNHNS and CDR2 is SASEGT in the germline V gene. This CDR3 is 17 amino acids long. Trimming at V came to 3 bases and at J to 2 bases, leaving 12 bases not matched to a gene.